This passage covers 18 T cell receptor beta chains from one sample sequenced in a study of cytomegalovirus exposure and HLA in healthy donors. Vbeta (60) and Jbeta (13) primers were used in the PCR. Only in-frame clones appear in the TCRdb table, and some are missing; sequencing was by immunoSEQ multiplex PCR. The sample gives approximately 200,000 clones, 84% of which show up once; 0.2% to 0.3% is in the top ten. Specimen: PBMCs. These receptor sequences come from a boy aged 10-17 years in good health and CMV-seronegative.

Note on this clone: At one boundary the junction diverges from the germline segment, which might be a read error. The J gene is TRBJ2-2, the V gene TRBV7-7; 7 bases fit TRBD2. The CDR3 runs 16 residues. The germline gives CDR1 SSHAT, CDR2 FNYEAQ (reference sequence). The CDR3 DNA reads as TGTGCTAGCAGTCCCCGACTAGCTTGGAACGCCGGGGAGCTGTTTTTT. Residues: CASSPRLAWNAGELFF.

The gene calls are TRBV14 and TRBJ2-1; 8 bases map to TRBD2. Germline lookup yields CDR1 SGHDN and CDR2 FVKESK. CDR3 length: 14 residues. V dropped 1 base and J dropped 9; count of bases not matched to a gene: 5. CDR3 sequence (DNA): TGTGCCAGCAGCCAAGTTGTAAGCGGGGGTGAGCAGTTCTTC. Translation: CASSQVVSGGEQFF.

V usage is TRBV28 and J usage is TRBJ2-2; 14 bases are a match to TRBD2. CDR1 and CDR2 (germline): MDHEN, SYDVKM. This CDR3 comprises 17 residues. V dropped 6 bases and J dropped 5; count of bases not matched to a gene: 8. The DNA of the CDR3 is TGTGCCAGCAGACCGACTAGCGGGAGGGCGAGGACCGGGGAGCTGTTTTTT. This encodes CASRPTSGRARTGELFF.

The rearrangement links TRBV19 to TRBJ2-3, with D possibly being TRBD1 (6 bases). CDR1 is LNHDA and CDR2 is SQIVND in the germline V gene (reference sequence). V was clipped by 8 bases and J by 2 bases, with 11 bases between them. The CDR3 is made up of 13 amino acids. CDR3 in DNA: TGTGCCAGTCGACAGGTGCCCACAGATACGCAGTATTTT. Protein product: CASRQVPTDTQYF.

This clone was counted between two and nine times. This chain joins TRBV19 and TRBJ1-1; tentatively, D is TRBD1 (6 bases). The CDR3 runs to 15 residues. V was cut by 2 bases and J by 5 bases, with 15 bases left in between. Per germline, CDR1 LNHDA and CDR2 SQIVND (reference sequence). CDR3 nucleotides: TGTGCCAGTAGTATAAGGGGGACGGGGAAGACTGAAGCTTTCTTT. This codes for CASSIRGTGKTEAFF.

This chain uses TRBV7-9 with TRBJ2-7; 9 bases map to TRBD1. The CDR3 contains 17 residues. Germline V lookup: CDR1 SEHNR, CDR2 FQNEAQ (reference sequence). The J segment lost 3 bases and the V segment lost 6 bases, leaving 15 bases of the junction unmatched. The CDR3 reads CASSQKAPRTGDYEQYF. The CDR3 coding sequence is TGTGCCAGCAGTCAAAAGGCCCCCCGGACAGGGGACTACGAGCAGTACTTC.

This clone was seen more than once but under ten times. The chain combines TRBV2 with TRBJ2-2; D might be TRBD2 (5 bases). CDR1 is SNHLY and CDR2 is FYNNEI in the germline V gene. The germline V and J ends were trimmed by 2 bases and 3 bases, with 10 bases remaining between them. The CDR3 has 15 residues. In DNA form, the CDR3 reads TGTGCCAGCAGTGAATGGCAGGAGGACACCGGGGAGCTGTTTTTT. Translated, it gives CASSEWQEDTGELFF.

This chain uses TRBV27 with TRBJ1-1; D not resolved. This CDR3 contains 15 residues. Germline V gene lookup returns CDR1 MNHEY and CDR2 SMNVEV (reference sequence). Between the trimmed V and J ends, which lost 2 bases and 9 bases, there was a span of 19 bases. The CDR3 coding sequence is TGTGCCAGCAGTTTAAGAGGGTCGAACCTTTTCCAAGCTTTCTTT. It codes for CASSLRGSNLFQAFF.

The gene calls are TRBV28 and TRBJ1-4, with 8 nucleotides matching TRBD1. The CDR3 covers 14 residues. Unmatched junction bases numbered 7, after V lost 5 bases and J lost 8 bases. Per germline, CDR1 MDHEN and CDR2 SYDVKM. This CDR3 reads CASSRQGFSEKLFF. CDR3 nucleotide sequence: TGTGCCAGCAGTCGACAGGGGTTTAGCGAAAAACTGTTTTTT.

The V gene is TRBV12-5, the J gene TRBJ2-3, with TRBD1 matching over 12 bases. The V gene's germline CDR1 is LGHNT and CDR2 FRNRAP. This CDR3 is built from 16 residues. J was trimmed by 4 bases and V by 5 bases; bases with no gene match: 7. The CDR3 DNA reads TGTGCTAGTGGTCCGGGACAGGGGGCTTTTTCAGATACGCAGTATTTT. This encodes CASGPGQGAFSDTQYF. The whole variable domain, remainder taken from reference TRBV12-5 and TRBJ2-3, is DARVTQTPRHKVTEMGQEVTMRCQPILGHNTVFWYRQTMMQGLELLAYFRNRAPLDDSGMPKDRFSAEMPDATLATLKIQPSEPRDSAVYFCASGPGQGAFSDTQYFGPGTRLTVL.

The chain links TRBV5-1 to TRBJ1-1; 8 nucleotides line up with TRBD1. The germline V gene has CDR1 SGHRS and CDR2 YFSETQ. The ends lost 2 bases at V and 4 bases at J; junction bases unmatched: 19. The CDR3 sequence is 19 residues long. CDR3 sequence (DNA): TGCGCCAGCAGCTTTGGACAGGGAGTCAAGCGCGCTTTGGGCACTGAAGCTTTCTTT. Translating gives CASSFGQGVKRALGTEAFF.

The CDR3 sequence is CASRNQGALSELFF. CDR3 DNA sequence: TGTGCCAGCAGAAATCAGGGGGCCCTTTCCGAACTGTTTTTT. This chain links TRBV6-6 with TRBJ1-4; 8 nucleotides align to TRBD1. CDR3 size: 14 residues. J was trimmed by 12 bases and V by 6 bases; bases with no gene match: 12. Germline V gene sequence: CDR1 MNHNY, CDR2 SVGAGI (reference sequence).

In DNA form, the CDR3 reads TGTGCCAGCAGTACTGACAGTTCACCCCTCCACTTT. Amino acids: CASSTDSSPLHF. The chain links TRBV2 to TRBJ1-6, with D tentatively TRBD1 (5 bases). The V gene's germline CDR1 is SNHLY and CDR2 FYNNEI. There are 12 residues in the CDR3. Trimming pared 5 bases from V and 9 bases from J, leaving 8 bases between.

This chain links TRBV5-5 with TRBJ2-1; 7 nucleotides match TRBD2. From germline, CDR1 is SGHKS and CDR2 YYEKEE (reference sequence). The length of the CDR3 is 14 residues. The V and J ends lost 6 bases and 1 base, in that order; junction bases with no gene match: 4. CDR3 sequence reads: CASIPGGSYNEQFF. The CDR3 coding sequence is TGTGCCAGCATCCCGGGGGGTTCCTACAATGAGCAGTTCTTC.

The genes are TRBV30 and TRBJ2-5, with 11 bases matching TRBD2. V shed 4 bases, J shed 0 bases, and the junction held 4 bases outside the gene matches. The length of the CDR3 is 15 residues. Germline assignment: CDR1 GTSNPN and CDR2 SVGIG (reference sequence). CDR3 in amino acids: CAWTSGGTYQETQYF. The CDR3, as DNA: TGTGCCTGGACTAGCGGGGGGACTTACCAAGAGACCCAGTACTTC.

This clone was detected only once. The chain is built from TRBV5-4 and TRBJ2-3; D is undetermined. The CDR3 runs to 16 residues. The germline V gene encodes CDR1 SGHNT and CDR2 YYREEE (reference sequence). V was shortened by 1 base and J by 0 bases, with 12 bases between the two germline ends. CDR3 loop: CASSLNPSTSTDTQYF. CDR3 nucleotide sequence: TGTGCCAGCAGCTTGAACCCTTCTACTAGCACAGATACGCAGTATTTT.

The chain recombines TRBV30 with TRBJ2-2; 8 nucleotides match TRBD1. Germline V lookup: CDR1 GTSNPN, CDR2 SVGIG (reference sequence). This CDR3 comprises 16 residues. V was clipped by 2 bases and J by 8 bases; unmatched bases: 13. The CDR3 coding sequence is TGTGCCTGGAGTAATGAAGGGCAGGGGGCCGCGGGGGAGCTGTTTTTT. It codes for CAWSNEGQGAAGELFF.

The CDR3 loop is CAWSEIWTSGMGYNEQFF. The CDR3 DNA follows: TGTGCCTGGAGTGAGATTTGGACTAGCGGGATGGGCTACAATGAGCAGTTCTTC. The V and J genes are TRBV30 and TRBJ2-1; TRBD2 matches at 12 bases. Germline values: CDR1 GTSNPN, CDR2 SVGIG (reference sequence). J was trimmed by 3 bases and V by 1 base; bases with no gene match: 10. The CDR3 has 18 amino acids.